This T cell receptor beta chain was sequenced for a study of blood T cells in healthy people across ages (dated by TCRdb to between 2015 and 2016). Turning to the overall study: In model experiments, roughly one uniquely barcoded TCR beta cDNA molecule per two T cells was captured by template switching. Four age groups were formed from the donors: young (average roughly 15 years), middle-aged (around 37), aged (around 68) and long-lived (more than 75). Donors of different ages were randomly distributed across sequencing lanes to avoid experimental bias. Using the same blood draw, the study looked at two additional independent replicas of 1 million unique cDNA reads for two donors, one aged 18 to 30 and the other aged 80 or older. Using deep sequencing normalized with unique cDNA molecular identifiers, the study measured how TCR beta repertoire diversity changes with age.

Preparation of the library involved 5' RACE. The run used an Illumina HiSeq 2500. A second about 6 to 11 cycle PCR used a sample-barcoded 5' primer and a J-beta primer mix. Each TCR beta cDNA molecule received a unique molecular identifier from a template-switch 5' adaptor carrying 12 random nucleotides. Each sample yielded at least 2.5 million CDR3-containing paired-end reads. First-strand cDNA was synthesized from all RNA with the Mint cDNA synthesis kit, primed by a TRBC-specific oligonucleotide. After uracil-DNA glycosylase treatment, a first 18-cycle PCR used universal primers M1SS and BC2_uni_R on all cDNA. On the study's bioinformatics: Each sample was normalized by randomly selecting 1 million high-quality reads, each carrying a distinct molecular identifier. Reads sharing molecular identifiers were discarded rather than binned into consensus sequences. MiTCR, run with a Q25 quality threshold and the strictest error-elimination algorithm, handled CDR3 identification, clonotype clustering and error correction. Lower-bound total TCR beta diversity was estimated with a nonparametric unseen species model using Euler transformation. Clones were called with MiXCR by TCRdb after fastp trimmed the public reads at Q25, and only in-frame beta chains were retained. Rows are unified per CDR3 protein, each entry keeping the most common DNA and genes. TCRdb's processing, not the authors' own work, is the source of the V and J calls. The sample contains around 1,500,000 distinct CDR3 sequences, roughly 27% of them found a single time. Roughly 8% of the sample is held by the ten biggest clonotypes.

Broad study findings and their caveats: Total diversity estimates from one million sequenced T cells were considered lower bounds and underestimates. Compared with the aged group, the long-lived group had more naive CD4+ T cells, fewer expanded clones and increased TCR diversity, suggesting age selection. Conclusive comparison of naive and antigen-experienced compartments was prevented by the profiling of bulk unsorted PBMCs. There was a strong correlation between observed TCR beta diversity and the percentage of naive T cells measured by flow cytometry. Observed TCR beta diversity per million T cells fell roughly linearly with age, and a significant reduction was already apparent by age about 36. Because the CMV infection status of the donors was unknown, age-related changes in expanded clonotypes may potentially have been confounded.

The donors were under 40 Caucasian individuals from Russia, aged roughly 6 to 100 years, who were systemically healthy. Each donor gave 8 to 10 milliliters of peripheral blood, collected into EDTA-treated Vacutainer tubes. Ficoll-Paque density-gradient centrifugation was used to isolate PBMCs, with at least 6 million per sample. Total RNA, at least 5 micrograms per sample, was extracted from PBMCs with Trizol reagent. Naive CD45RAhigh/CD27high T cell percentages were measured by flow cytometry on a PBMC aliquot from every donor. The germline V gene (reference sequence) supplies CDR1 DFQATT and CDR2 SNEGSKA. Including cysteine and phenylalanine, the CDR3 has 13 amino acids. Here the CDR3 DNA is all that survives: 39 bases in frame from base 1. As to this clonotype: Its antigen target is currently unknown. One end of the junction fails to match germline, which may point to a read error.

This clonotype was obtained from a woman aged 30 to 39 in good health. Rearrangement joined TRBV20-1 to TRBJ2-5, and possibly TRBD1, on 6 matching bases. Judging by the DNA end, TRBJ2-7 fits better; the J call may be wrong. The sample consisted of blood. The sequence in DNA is TGCAGCGCTAGACACAATACAGGGTACGAGCAGTACTTC. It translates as CSARHNTGYEQYF.